One sample yielded the 8 T cell receptor beta chains listed below, sequenced in a study of T cell changes during pregnancy in multiple sclerosis. Sequencing used immunoSEQ multiplex PCR; TCRdb keeps in-frame clones, though not all of them. The sample consists of 50,000 to 60,000 clones, approximately 90% of them appearing once. The sequenced sample was peripheral blood, obtained after pregnancy. The receptor source for this set is a female donor in good health, enrolled as a control in a pregnancy study.

This chain links TRBV18 with TRBJ2-7; 11 positions agree with TRBD1. Germline CDR1 reads KGHSH; CDR2 reads LQKENI. V lost 3 bases, J lost 4 bases, and 5 bases stayed unmatched. The CDR3 covers 15 residues. CDR3 bases: TGTGCCAGCTCACCGGGACAGGGGGGATCATACGAGCAGTACTTC. Encoded protein: CASSPGQGGSYEQYF.

The CDR3: CASSRQGSTDTQYF. The CDR3 DNA is TGTGCCAGCTCTAGACAGGGAAGCACAGATACGCAGTATTTT. J is TRBJ2-3 and V is TRBV19, with 7 nucleotides matching TRBD1. The CDR3 spans 14 residues. J was trimmed by 0 bases and V by 9 bases; bases with no gene match: 6. Germline V gives CDR1 LNHDA, CDR2 SQIVND (reference sequence).

This chain joins TRBV6-5 and TRBJ2-6; 8 bases fit TRBD2. Germline trimming cut 7 bases from V and 0 bases from J; bases unmatched to any gene: 2. Germline V gene sequence: CDR1 MNHEY, CDR2 SVGAGI. This CDR3 contains 15 residues. CDR3 amino acids: CASKRESSGANVLTF. The DNA of the CDR3 is TGTGCCAGCAAGCGGGAGAGCTCTGGGGCCAACGTCCTGACTTTC.

This chain joins TRBV7-9 and TRBJ1-4; 11 positions match TRBD1. This CDR3 comprises 15 residues. The junction had 5 bases not matched to a gene; V was cut back by 5 bases and J by 6 bases. In germline, CDR1 is SEHNR, CDR2 FQNEAQ (reference sequence). The CDR3 spells CASSPTDRGHEKLFF. The CDR3 region has the DNA TGTGCCAGCAGCCCTACGGACAGGGGGCATGAAAAACTGTTTTTT.

The sample holds one count of this clone. At one boundary the junction diverges from the germline segment, which might be a read error. CDR3 protein: CATQRGGSHEQYF. CDR3 coding DNA: TGTGCCACCCAGCGGGGGGGCTCCCACGAGCAGTACTTC. The rearrangement uses TRBV6-5 and TRBJ2-7; the match to TRBD2 covers 10 bases. Germline values: CDR1 MNHEY, CDR2 SVGAGI. The length of the CDR3 is 13 residues.

J is TRBJ2-7 and V is TRBV28, with 7 bases aligning to TRBD1. V shed 6 bases, J shed 1 base, and the junction held 6 bases outside the gene matches. The CDR3 has 14 amino acids. The germline V gene has CDR1 MDHEN and CDR2 SYDVKM. The CDR3 region is CASRTGTASYEQYF. The DNA of the CDR3 is TGTGCCAGCAGAACCGGGACAGCTTCCTACGAGCAGTACTTC.

The chain recombines TRBV5-4 with TRBJ2-5, with 12 positions matching TRBD2. Germline-derived CDR1 and CDR2 are SGHNT and YYREEE (reference sequence). J gave up 1 base and V 6 bases, and 4 bases lay outside the gene matches. This CDR3 has 15 amino acids. The CDR3 is CASNPGLAGQETQYF. The DNA for the CDR3 is TGTGCCAGCAACCCGGGACTAGCGGGCCAAGAGACCCAGTACTTC.

The chain links TRBV6-6 to TRBJ2-3; a possible D gene is TRBD1 (5 bases). The CDR3 contains 16 residues. Trimming cost V 0 bases and J 4 bases, with 14 bases left between them. Germline lookup yields CDR1 MNHNY and CDR2 SVGAGI (reference sequence). DNA for the CDR3: TGTGCCAGCAGTTACTCGGTACCTCAGGGCCCAGATACGCAGTATTTT. Translated, it gives CASSYSVPQGPDTQYF.